A single sample gave rise to the 30 T cell receptor beta chains below, sequenced in a study of regulatory T cells in long-lasting Graves disease. Libraries of TCR beta came from iRepertoire HTBI primers plus Arm-PCR of CDR3 regions. TCRdb redid the calling of the multiplex PCR reads with MiXCR, one entry per CDR3 protein. Among about 660,000 distinct CDR3 sequences listed, roughly 30% were seen once. Regarding time point: persistent/refractory GD, antithyroid drugs over 5 years with positive TRAb. The TCR library used RNA extracted from PBMCs. The sequencing here drew on peripheral blood mononuclear cells (PBMCs), taken when the disease was refractory, from a patient treated with antithyroid drugs. These receptors all come from a female donor with Graves disease.

This clonotype turned up a few times. The V and J genes are TRBV12-3 or TRBV12-4 and TRBJ1-3; D is possibly TRBD1 (5 bases). The CDR3 contains 16 residues. V shed 2 bases and J shed 2 bases, with 13 bases lying between them. The CDR3 nucleotides are TGTGCCAGCAGTTTAAACTCCCAGGGCCCTGGAAACACCATATATTTT. Protein sequence: CASSLNSQGPGNTIYF.

This clonotype was detected only a few times. This rearrangement joins TRBV15 to TRBJ1-2; 9 bases are shared with TRBD1. The CDR3 has 15 amino acids. Germline loops: CDR1 LNHNV, CDR2 YYDKDF (reference sequence). Trimming at V came to 3 bases and at J to 4 bases, leaving 6 bases not matched to a gene. As DNA, the CDR3 is TGTGCCACCAGCAGCGACAGGGGGAAAAGCTATGGCTACACCTTC. Its translation is CATSSDRGKSYGYTF.

In its sample, this clonotype was seen many times. This chain joins TRBV2 and TRBJ1-1, with TRBD1 matching 9 bases. Trimming removed 6 bases from V and 5 bases from J; junction bases left unmatched: 7. The CDR3 consists of 14 residues. Per germline, CDR1 SNHLY and CDR2 FYNNEI. CDR3 in amino acids: CASSVGTGRTEAFF. CDR3 bases: TGTGCCAGCAGCGTAGGGACAGGGAGGACTGAAGCTTTCTTT.

The chain has TRBV9 and TRBJ2-7, with a weak D call TRBD1 (7 bases). Germline V gene sequence: CDR1 SGDLS, CDR2 YYNGEE. This CDR3 comprises 14 residues. The ends were cut back, 0 bases at V and 6 bases at J, with 13 bases in the middle. In nucleotides, the CDR3 is TGTGCCAGCAGCGTAGAGGGGGCCGGGGGCGAGCAGTACTTC. This codes for CASSVEGAGGEQYF.

This clonotype has only a few counts. This rearrangement joins TRBV7-2 to TRBJ1-2, with D tentatively TRBD1 (6 bases). Germline CDR1 and CDR2: SGHTA and FQGNSA. This CDR3 comprises 15 residues. V lost 1 base to trimming and J lost 5 bases, with 14 bases between them. The CDR3 here is CASSLGGGRGYGYTF. CDR3 nucleotides: TGTGCCAGCAGCTTAGGCGGGGGGCGGGGGTATGGCTACACCTTC.

This clonotype came up a few times. The chain uses TRBV4-1 and TRBJ1-5; TRBD1 aligns across 9 bases. The CDR3 is 16 amino acids. Germline CDR1 and CDR2: MGHRA and YSYEKL. V was clipped by 4 bases and J by 0 bases; unmatched bases: 4. The CDR3 spells CASSRGQGPSNQPQHF. The CDR3 DNA reads TGCGCCAGCAGCCGGGGACAGGGTCCTAGCAATCAGCCCCAGCATTTT.

The chain's CDR3 is CASSVAGEGYEQYF. CDR3 nucleotide sequence: TGTGCCAGCAGTGTAGCGGGAGAGGGCTACGAGCAGTACTTC. The J gene is TRBJ2-7, the V gene TRBV2; 9 bases line up with TRBD2. The CDR3 sequence is 14 residues long. Germline loops: CDR1 SNHLY, CDR2 FYNNEI. J gave up 3 bases and V 4 bases, and 4 bases lay outside the gene matches. Drawing the rest from reference TRBV2 and TRBJ2-7, the complete variable domain is EPEVTQTPSHQVTQMGQEVILRCVPISNHLYFYWYRQILGQKVEFLVSFYNNEISEKSEIFDDQFSVERPDGSNFTLKIRSTKLEDSAMYFCASSVAGEGYEQYFGPGTRLTVT.

The DNA for the CDR3 is TGTGCCAGCAGCTTTGAGCTGGGGAATGAAAAACTGTTTTTT. Its protein is CASSFELGNEKLFF. The chain employs TRBV7-2 and TRBJ1-4; D unclear. V shed 3 bases and J shed 5 bases, with 10 bases lying between them. CDR3 length: 14 residues. Germline assignment: CDR1 SGHTA and CDR2 FQGNSA.

The chain employs TRBV27 and TRBJ1-5; 7 nucleotides align to TRBD1. The CDR3 has 14 amino acids. V lost 8 bases and J lost 0; bases outside the gene matches: 4. The V gene's germline CDR1 is MNHEY and CDR2 SMNVEV (reference sequence). CDR3 sequence (DNA): TGTGCCAGCGGGGGACAGTATAGCAATCAGCCCCAGCATTTT. It is translated as CASGGQYSNQPQHF.

This clonotype was seen at least ten times. The junction shows a germline mismatch at one end, possibly a read error. V is TRBV3-1 and J is TRBJ1-1, with D unresolved. This CDR3 is 13 amino acids long. CDR1 LGHDT and CDR2 YNNKEL come from the germline V gene (reference sequence). Written as DNA, the CDR3 is TGTGCCAGCAGTCAAGTACTGAACACTGAAGCTTTCTTT. Protein product: CASSQVLNTEAFF.

This chain joins TRBV30 and TRBJ2-7, with 9 positions matching TRBD1. The J segment lost 1 base and the V segment lost 4 bases, leaving 8 bases of the junction unmatched. The CDR3 extends over 15 amino acids. Germline V gene lookup returns CDR1 GTSNPN and CDR2 SVGIG (reference sequence). CDR3 DNA: TGTGCCTGGACCCTGGACAGGGGTGGATCCTACGAGCAGTACTTC. This translates into CAWTLDRGGSYEQYF.

This chain joins TRBV19 and TRBJ2-7, with D possibly matching TRBD2 (5 bases). CDR1 and CDR2 (germline): LNHDA, SQIVND (reference sequence). Trimming shortened V by 4 bases and J by 3 bases, and 16 bases separated the two germline ends. The CDR3 loop spans 15 amino acids. The CDR3: CASSNPPGSVYEQYF. For the CDR3, the DNA is TGTGCCAGTAGTAACCCCCCGGGTAGCGTCTACGAGCAGTACTTC.

The J gene is TRBJ2-2, the V gene TRBV3-1; D perhaps matches TRBD1 (6 bases). V lost 6 bases to trimming and J lost 6 bases, with 14 bases between them. Germline CDR1 and CDR2: LGHDT and YNNKEL (reference sequence). The CDR3 covers 14 residues. The CDR3 reads CASRIRTASGELFF. CDR3 nucleotide sequence: TGTGCCAGCAGAATAAGGACAGCGTCCGGGGAGCTGTTTTTT.

In the case of this clonotype: Likely a read error: the CDR3 ends without its conserved phenylalanine or tryptophan. The chain employs TRBV6-1 and TRBJ1-1; D perhaps matches TRBD1 (5 bases). V lost 10 bases to trimming and J lost 8 bases, with 20 bases between them. The CDR3 consists of 13 residues. Germline values: CDR1 MNHNS, CDR2 SASEGT. The CDR3 protein is CATKPRGAIEAFL. CDR3 nucleotide sequence: TGTGCCACCAAACCCAGAGGGGCGATCGAAGCTTTCCTT.

CDR3 DNA sequence: TGTGCCAGCAGGGAAACCCGGTCGGAGACCCAGTACTTC. This codes for CASRETRSETQYF. V gene TRBV2 combines with J gene TRBJ2-5; D remains unclear. The CDR3 covers 13 residues. V was cut by 6 bases and J by 5 bases, with 13 bases left in between. CDR1 is SNHLY and CDR2 is FYNNEI in the germline V gene.

This clonotype was seen a few times. The J gene is TRBJ2-7, the V gene TRBV13; TRBD1 or TRBD2 may be the D gene (5 bases each). This CDR3 comprises 16 residues. The V end lost 5 bases, the J end lost 0 bases, and 17 bases lay between the germline ends. CDR1 is PRHDT, CDR2 FYEKMQ, per germline (reference sequence). The CDR3 spells CASSPPTGTDSYEQYF. The CDR3 DNA follows: TGTGCCAGCAGCCCCCCGACCGGGACGGACTCCTACGAGCAGTACTTC.

The sample holds many counts of this clonotype. The CDR3 is CAAQGNTEAFF. CDR3 in DNA: TGTGCCGCACAGGGTAACACTGAAGCTTTCTTT. This chain connects TRBV28 to TRBJ1-1; weak D call: TRBD1 (6 bases). CDR3 size: 11 residues. Trimming took off 11 bases at V and 2 bases at J, with 9 bases between the two ends. Germline-derived CDR1 and CDR2 are MDHEN and SYDVKM.

This clonotype was seen a few times. The chain combines TRBV7-2 with TRBJ1-6; no firm D call. Trimming pared 1 base from V and 0 bases from J, leaving 4 bases between. Germline V gene lookup returns CDR1 SGHTA and CDR2 FQGNSA. This CDR3 has 15 amino acids. The CDR3 region has the DNA TGTGCCAGCAGCTTAGAAGACTCCTATAATTCACCCCTCCACTTT. Its translation: CASSLEDSYNSPLHF. The full variable domain, with the rest looked up from reference TRBV7-2 and TRBJ1-6, is GAGVSQSPSNKVTEKGKDVELRCDPISGHTALYWYRQSLGQGLEFLIYFQGNSAPDKSGLPSDRFSAERTGGSVSTLTIQRTQQEDSAVYLCASSLEDSYNSPLHFGNGTRLTVT.

The J gene is TRBJ2-7, the V gene TRBV4-1; 8 bases line up with TRBD2. Trimming at V came to 0 bases and at J to 1 base, leaving 5 bases not matched to a gene. The CDR3 is 16 residues long. Germline lookup yields CDR1 MGHRA and CDR2 YSYEKL. This CDR3 reads CASSQDRVAGSYEQYF. The CDR3 region has the DNA TGCGCCAGCAGCCAAGATCGGGTAGCGGGGTCCTACGAGCAGTACTTC.

With respect to this clonotype: This could be a read error, since a much larger clone is one nucleotide away. This CDR3 fails to terminate in the conserved phenylalanine or tryptophan, so it likely reflects a read error. This chain links TRBV2 with TRBJ1-1; D perhaps matches TRBD1 (5 bases). The V and J ends lost 6 bases and 0 bases respectively, with 8 bases between them. The V gene's germline CDR1 is SNHLY and CDR2 FYNNEI. The CDR3 runs to 13 residues. CDR3 region: CASRGDVNTEAFS. As DNA, the CDR3 is TGTGCCAGCAGGGGGGACGTGAACACTGAAGCTTTCTCT.

The table lists this clonotype with a few counts. This chain links TRBV28 with TRBJ1-2; D not certain. CDR1 and CDR2 (germline): MDHEN, SYDVKM. The CDR3 length is 13 residues. The germline V and J ends were trimmed by 2 bases and 7 bases, with 11 bases remaining between them. DNA of the CDR3: TGTGCCAGCAGTTTACCGGTAGGGAGTGGCTACACCTTC. It is translated as CASSLPVGSGYTF.

This chain uses TRBV6-2 or TRBV6-3 with TRBJ1-2, with D tentatively TRBD1 (5 bases). The germline CDR1 and CDR2 sequences are MNHEY and SVGEGT. V was shortened by 0 bases and J by 4 bases, with 18 bases between the two germline ends. The CDR3 loop spans 17 amino acids. CDR3: CASSYSVRGLRIYGYTF. The CDR3 DNA is TGTGCCAGCAGTTACTCGGTGAGGGGACTGCGTATCTATGGCTACACCTTC.

There are many counts of this clonotype. CDR3 DNA sequence: TGTGCCAGCAGTTTCGATCGGGGTTACGAGCAGTACTTC. This encodes CASSFDRGYEQYF. The rearrangement joins TRBV6-5 to TRBJ2-7; the D gene is possibly TRBD2 (5 bases). Looked up from germline, CDR1 is MNHEY and CDR2 is SVGAGI. Trimming took off 4 bases at V and 4 bases at J, with 11 bases between the two ends. CDR3 length: 13 amino acids.

This clonotype was seen a handful of times. The chain combines TRBV2 with TRBJ1-1; no firm D call. Germline CDR1 SNHLY, CDR2 FYNNEI. CDR3 length: 15 residues. With 6 bases removed from V and 0 bases from J, the gap between germline ends came to 14 bases. The CDR3 protein is CASRRLGGMNTEAFF. CDR3 in DNA: TGTGCCAGCAGGAGGCTGGGAGGGATGAACACTGAAGCTTTCTTT.

CDR3 sequence (DNA): TGTGCCACAGGGGCAGGGAACACTGAAGCTTTCTTT. Its protein product is CATGAGNTEAFF. The rearrangement joins TRBV25-1 to TRBJ1-1; perhaps TRBD1 as D (6 bases). CDR1 is MGHDK and CDR2 is SYGVNS in the germline V gene. V lost 10 bases and J lost 1, with 10 bases in between. This CDR3 is 12 amino acids long. The variable domain in full, completed from reference TRBV25-1 and TRBJ1-1, reads EADIYQTPRYLVIGTGKKITLECSQTMGHDKMYWYQQDPGMELHLIHYSYGVNSTEKGDLSSESTVSRIRTEHFPLTLESARPSHTSQYLCATGAGNTEAFFGQGTRLTVV.

The chain carries TRBV29-1 and TRBJ1-2; the D is unclear. This CDR3 has 12 amino acids. Germline CDR1 and CDR2: SQVTM and ANQGSEA. V lost 6 bases and J 4 bases, leaving 12 bases between the germline ends. The CDR3: CSVQGLTYGYTF. CDR3 nucleotide sequence: TGCAGCGTCCAAGGACTGACCTATGGCTACACCTTC.

V and J are TRBV18 and TRBJ1-2, with 8 bases matching TRBD1. The CDR3 spans 16 residues. Germline values: CDR1 KGHSH, CDR2 LQKENI. Trimming took 0 bases from V and 2 from J; bases not matched to a gene: 5. The CDR3 loop reads CASSPPLDRANYGYTF. CDR3 DNA sequence: TGTGCCAGCTCACCACCGCTGGACAGGGCCAACTATGGCTACACCTTC. Together with reference TRBV18 and TRBJ1-2, the CDR3 gives the full variable domain: NAGVMQNPRHLVRRRGQEARLRCSPMKGHSHVYWYRQLPEEGLKFMVYLQKENIIDESGMPKERFSAEFPKEGPSILRIQQVVRGDSAAYFCASSPPLDRANYGYTFGSGTRLTVV.

This clonotype was observed a few times. The chain is built from TRBV6-1 and TRBJ1-1; D is unresolved. The ends were cut back, 10 bases at V and 5 bases at J, with 14 bases in the middle. The V gene's germline CDR1 is MNHNS and CDR2 SASEGT. The CDR3 spans 12 residues. The CDR3 DNA reads as TGTGCCACCCTCGGAGTGGAGACTGAAGCTTTCTTT. It yields the protein CATLGVETEAFF.

V is TRBV4-1 and J is TRBJ2-4; 12 bases match TRBD2. CDR3 size: 17 residues. Germline V CDR1 and CDR2: MGHRA, YSYEKL. V gave up 0 bases and J gave up 8 bases; unmatched junction bases: 8. The CDR3, as DNA: TGCGCCAGCAGCCAAGATGGGCTAGCGGGAGGGCCGGACATTCAGTACTTC. This encodes CASSQDGLAGGPDIQYF.

The table lists this clonotype with many counts. The CDR3 region is CASSLRGRRGNTEAFF. The CDR3 DNA reads TGTGCCAGCAGTTTGAGGGGGCGGAGGGGGAACACTGAAGCTTTCTTT. This chain joins TRBV28 and TRBJ1-1; 7 nucleotides match TRBD1. This CDR3 is built from 16 residues. The V segment lost 3 bases and the J segment 1 base; nucleotides outside the gene matches: 8. Germline assignment: CDR1 MDHEN and CDR2 SYDVKM.